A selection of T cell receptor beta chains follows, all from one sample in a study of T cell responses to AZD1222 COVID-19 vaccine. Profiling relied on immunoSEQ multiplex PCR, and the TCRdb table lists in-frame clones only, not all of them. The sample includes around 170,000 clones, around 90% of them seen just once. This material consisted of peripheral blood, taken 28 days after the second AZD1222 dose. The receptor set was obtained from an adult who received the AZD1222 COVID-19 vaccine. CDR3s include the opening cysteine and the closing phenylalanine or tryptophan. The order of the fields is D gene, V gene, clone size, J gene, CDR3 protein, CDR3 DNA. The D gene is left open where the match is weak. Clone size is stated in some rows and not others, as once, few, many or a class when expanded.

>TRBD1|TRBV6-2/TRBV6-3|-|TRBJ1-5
CASSYPTYAGTGPYSNQPQHF
TGTGCCAGCAGTTATCCAACCTACGCCGGGACAGGGCCTTATAGCAATCAGCCCCAGCATTTT
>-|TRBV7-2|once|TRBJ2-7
CASSPGRPSSYEQYF
TGTGCCAGCAGCCCCGGGCGGCCGAGCTCCTACGAGCAGTACTTC
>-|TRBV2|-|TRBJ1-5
CASSKRPGAGQPQHF
TGTGCCAGCAGCAAACGACCAGGGGCAGGTCAGCCCCAGCATTTT
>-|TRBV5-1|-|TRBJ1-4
CASSLGGRLNEKLFF
TGCGCCAGCAGCCTGGGTGGGAGGCTTAATGAAAAACTGTTTTTT
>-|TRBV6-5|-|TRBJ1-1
CASRNALEAFF
TGTGCCAGCAGGAATGCCTTGGAGGCTTTCTTT
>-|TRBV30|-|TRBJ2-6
CAWRPPRVGANVLTF
TGTGCCTGGAGGCCCCCGAGGGTCGGGGCCAACGTCCTGACTTTC
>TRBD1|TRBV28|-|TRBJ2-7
CASSSLMGRGQYEQYF
TGTGCCAGCAGTTCCCTTATGGGCAGGGGGCAGTACGAGCAGTACTTC
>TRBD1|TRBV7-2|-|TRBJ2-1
CASSPGQGFSVEQFF
TGTGCCAGCAGCCCGGGACAGGGATTTAGCGTTGAGCAGTTCTTC
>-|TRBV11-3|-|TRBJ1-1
CASSRAGNTEAFF
TGTGCCAGCAGCCGAGCGGGGAACACTGAAGCTTTCTTT
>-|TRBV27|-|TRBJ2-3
CASSPPPPLPDTQYF
TGTGCCAGCAGTCCGCCCCCTCCCCTCCCAGATACGCAGTATTTT
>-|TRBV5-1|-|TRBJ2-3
CASRESTDTQYF
TGCGCCAGCAGGGAAAGCACAGATACGCAGTATTTT
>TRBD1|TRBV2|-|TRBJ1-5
CASSANRGPGNQPQHF
TGTGCCAGCAGCGCCAACAGGGGGCCGGGCAATCAGCCCCAGCATTTT
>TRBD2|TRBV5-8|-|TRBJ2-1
CASSHRLATYNEQFF
TGTGCCAGCAGCCATCGACTAGCAACTTACAATGAGCAGTTCTTC
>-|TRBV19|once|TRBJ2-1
CASSAGRNEQFF
TGTGCCAGTAGTGCCGGAAGGAATGAGCAGTTCTTC
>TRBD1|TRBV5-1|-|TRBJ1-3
CASSLALGQGNTIYF
TGCGCCAGCAGCTTGGCCTTGGGACAGGGGAACACCATATATTTT
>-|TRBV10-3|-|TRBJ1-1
CAISGGGAGMNTEAFF
TGTGCCATCAGCGGCGGGGGAGCGGGCATGAACACTGAAGCTTTCTTT
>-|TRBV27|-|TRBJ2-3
CASGHRHTQYF
TGTGCCAGCGGGCACCGCCATACGCAGTATTTT
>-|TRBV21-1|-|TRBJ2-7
CASSPKTGSSSYEQYF
TGTGCCAGCAGCCCCAAGACAGGGTCTAGCTCCTACGAGCAGTACTTC
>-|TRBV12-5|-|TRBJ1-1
CASGNPGTEAFF
TGTGCTAGTGGTAACCCCGGCACTGAAGCTTTCTTT
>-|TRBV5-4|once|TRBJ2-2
CASSLLSGNRGELFF
TGTGCCAGCAGCCTCCTGTCAGGGAACCGCGGGGAGCTGTTTTTT
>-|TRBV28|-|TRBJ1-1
CATHLGPQAEAFF
TGTGCCACCCACCTGGGGCCACAGGCTGAAGCTTTCTTT
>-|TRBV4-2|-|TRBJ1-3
CASSQETGGNTIYF
TGTGCCAGCAGCCAAGAGACGGGAGGAAACACCATATATTTT
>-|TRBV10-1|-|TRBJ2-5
CASSDGSADRETQYF
TGCGCCAGCAGTGATGGTTCGGCTGACCGAGAGACCCAGTACTTC
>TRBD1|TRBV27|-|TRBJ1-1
CANSGQGMNTEAFF
TGTGCCAACTCGGGACAGGGTATGAACACTGAAGCTTTCTTT
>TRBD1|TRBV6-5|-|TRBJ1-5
CASSYPGQGPQPQHF
TGTGCCAGCAGTTACCCAGGACAGGGTCCTCAGCCCCAGCATTTT
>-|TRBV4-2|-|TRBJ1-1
CASSQGISLEAFF
TGTGCCAGCAGCCAAGGGATCAGTTTAGAAGCTTTCTTT
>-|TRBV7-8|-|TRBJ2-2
CASSLSLAAGELFF
TGTGCCAGCAGCTTGAGCCTAGCAGCCGGGGAGCTGTTTTTT
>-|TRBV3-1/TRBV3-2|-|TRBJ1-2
CASSQTENYGYTF
TGTGCCAGCAGCCAAACGGAAAACTATGGCTACACCTTC
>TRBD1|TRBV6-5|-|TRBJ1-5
CASSSTGVGSQPQHF
TGTGCCAGCAGTTCTACAGGGGTCGGGAGTCAGCCCCAGCATTTT
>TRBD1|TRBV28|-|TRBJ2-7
CASSRTGGFYEQYF
TGTGCCAGCAGCCGGACAGGGGGTTTCTACGAGCAGTACTTC
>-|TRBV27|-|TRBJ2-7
CASSFRGPSYEQYF
TGTGCCAGCAGTTTTAGAGGGCCCTCCTACGAGCAGTACTTC
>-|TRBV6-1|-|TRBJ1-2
CASSEEGPYGYTF
TGTGCCAGCAGTGAAGAGGGCCCGTATGGCTACACCTTC
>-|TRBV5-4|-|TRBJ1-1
CASSLSGGTEAFF
TGTGCCAGCAGCTTGTCGGGGGGGACTGAAGCTTTCTTT
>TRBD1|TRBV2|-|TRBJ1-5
CASSGQGKGQPQHF
TGTGCCAGCAGCGGACAGGGGAAGGGACAGCCCCAGCATTTT
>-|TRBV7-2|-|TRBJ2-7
CASSPSGSSYEQYF
TGTGCCAGCAGCCCCAGCGGGTCCTCCTACGAGCAGTACTTC
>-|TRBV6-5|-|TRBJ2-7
CASSYVPPTGSYEQYF
TGTGCCAGCAGTTACGTACCCCCCACCGGGAGCTACGAGCAGTACTTC
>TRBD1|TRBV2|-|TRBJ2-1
CASRGQGAVGEQFF
TGTGCCAGCAGGGGACAGGGGGCCGTAGGTGAGCAGTTCTTC
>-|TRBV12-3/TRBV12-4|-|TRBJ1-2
CASSADSYGYTF
TGTGCCAGCAGTGCCGACTCTTATGGCTACACCTTC
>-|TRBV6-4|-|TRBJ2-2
CASRAVGKAGELFF
TGTGCCAGCAGAGCGGTAGGGAAGGCCGGGGAGCTGTTTTTT
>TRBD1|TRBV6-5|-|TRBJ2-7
CASSYRDRGQYEQYF
TGTGCCAGCAGTTATAGGGACAGGGGGCAATACGAGCAGTACTTC
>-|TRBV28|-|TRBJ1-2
CASRSLQTGAVSGYTF
TGTGCCAGCCGCAGCCTACAGACAGGAGCCGTCTCTGGCTACACCTTC
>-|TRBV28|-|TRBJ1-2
CASRSSPGTGYGYTF
TGTGCCAGCAGAAGTAGTCCGGGGACGGGCTATGGCTACACCTTC
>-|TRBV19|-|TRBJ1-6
CASTHTFNSPLHF
TGTGCCAGTACCCACACCTTTAATTCACCCCTCCACTTT
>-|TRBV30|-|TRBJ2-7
CAWSVLYEQYF
TGTGCCTGGAGTGTGTTATACGAGCAGTACTTC
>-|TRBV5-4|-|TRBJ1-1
CASSPDRFDTEAFF
TGTGCCAGCAGCCCCGACAGGTTCGACACTGAAGCTTTCTTT
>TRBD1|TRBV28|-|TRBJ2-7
CASKVGQGPYEQYF
TGTGCCAGCAAGGTGGGACAGGGCCCCTACGAGCAGTACTTC
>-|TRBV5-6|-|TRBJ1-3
CASSLSSGNTIYF
TGTGCCAGCAGCTTATCCTCTGGAAACACCATATATTTT
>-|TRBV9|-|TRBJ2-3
CASSPMGTDTQYF
TGTGCCAGCAGCCCGATGGGCACAGATACGCAGTATTTT
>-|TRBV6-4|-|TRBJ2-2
CASRGAGELFF
TGTGCCAGCCGAGGGGCCGGGGAGCTGTTTTTT
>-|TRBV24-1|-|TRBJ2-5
CATSEPTEETQYF
TGTGCCACCAGTGAGCCGACCGAAGAGACCCAGTACTTC
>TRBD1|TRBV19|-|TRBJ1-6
CASSILTGINSPLHF
TGTGCCAGTAGTATCTTGACAGGGATTAATTCACCCCTCCACTTT
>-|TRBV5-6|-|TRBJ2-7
CASKRRDTSYEQYF
TGTGCCAGCAAACGCCGGGACACCTCCTACGAGCAGTACTTC
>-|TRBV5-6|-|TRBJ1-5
CASSHGPGNQPQHF
TGTGCCAGCAGCCACGGTCCGGGCAATCAGCCCCAGCATTTT
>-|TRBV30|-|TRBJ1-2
CAWTLGRVTGYTF
TGTGCCTGGACCCTGGGGAGGGTAACTGGCTACACCTTC